This is a list of T cell receptor beta chains from one sample in a study of CD8+CD57+ T cells in acquired aplastic anemia. TCRdb passed the reads through MiXCR, listing each CDR3 protein once. The sample lists 95,000 to 150,000 distinct CDR3 sequences, 58% occurring once. The sample consisted of sorted CD4+, CD8+, or CD8+CD57+ T cells (not recorded which) from PBMCs. These receptors came from a human donor with aplastic anemia. Both conserved end residues are part of each CDR3. A D gene is named only where the DNA matches it firmly. Only part of the rows carry a size: once, few, many, or a class if the clone is expanded.

16 | TRBJ1-5 | TRBV2 | . | many | CASRIDRGYSNQPQHF | TGTGCCAGCAGGATCGACAGAGGGTATAGCAATCAGCCCCAGCATTTT
14 | TRBJ2-3 | TRBV15 | . | few | CATSREGSTDTQYF | TGTGCCACCAGCAGAGAGGGAAGCACAGATACGCAGTATTTT
14 | TRBJ2-2 | TRBV6-1 | . | once | CASSQLDWAGELFF | TGTGCCAGCAGTCAACTAGACTGGGCCGGGGAGCTGTTTTTT
18 | TRBJ1-1 | TRBV9 | . | . | CASSAPVGTSGENTEAFF | TGTGCCAGCAGCGCTCCGGTAGGGACTAGCGGGGAGAACACTGAAGCTTTCTTT
13 | TRBJ2-7 | TRBV3-1 | . | few | CASSQDNAYEQYF | TGTGCCAGCAGCCAAGATAACGCCTACGAGCAGTACTTC
19 | TRBJ2-7 | TRBV11-1 | TRBD2 | . | CASEGTPTAGTSGSYEQYF | TGTGCCAGCGAGGGGACCCCGACGGCCGGGACTAGCGGCTCCTACGAGCAGTACTTC
11 | TRBJ2-5 | TRBV20-1 | . | . | CSARQLETQYF | TGCAGTGCTAGACAGCTCGAGACCCAGTACTTC
12 | TRBJ2-5 | TRBV14 | . | . | CASSQGVETQYF | TGTGCCAGCAGCCAAGGGGTTGAGACCCAGTACTTC
16 | TRBJ2-3 | TRBV9 | . | . | CASSVSTSRGGDTQYF | TGTGCCAGCAGCGTATCGACTAGCAGAGGGGGAGATACGCAGTATTTT
13 | TRBJ1-1 | TRBV29-1 | . | . | CSVDNAGRTEAFF | TGCAGCGTCGACAATGCAGGGCGCACTGAAGCTTTCTTT
16 | TRBJ2-1 | TRBV4-3 | . | . | CASSQEGLGGLDEQFF | TGCGCCAGCAGCCAAGAGGGGCTAGGGGGACTGGATGAGCAGTTCTTC
14 | TRBJ2-1 | TRBV19 | . | . | CASSIDTTRNEQFF | TGTGCCAGTAGTATAGATACGACACGCAATGAGCAGTTCTTC
14 | TRBJ2-7 | TRBV7-9 | . | few | CASSSSSASYEQYF | TGTGCCAGCAGCTCCTCCTCGGCTTCCTACGAGCAGTACTTC
15 | TRBJ2-2 | TRBV5-6 | . | many | CASSFGTTNTGELFF | TGTGCCAGCAGCTTCGGCACTACGAACACCGGGGAGCTGTTTTTT
15 | TRBJ2-3 | TRBV15 | . | few | CATSRPDQGRDTQYF | TGTGCCACCAGCAGACCTGACCAGGGCCGAGATACGCAGTATTTT
14 | TRBJ2-7 | TRBV2 | TRBD2 | many | CASRGEAGAYEQYF | TGTGCCAGCAGGGGCGAAGCGGGAGCCTACGAGCAGTACTTC
14 | TRBJ1-6 | TRBV2 | TRBD1 | . | CASSAGTVGSPLHF | TGTGCCAGCAGCGCCGGGACAGTAGGTTCACCCCTCCACTTT
12 | TRBJ2-5 | TRBV20-1 | TRBD1 | few | CSARTGQETQYF | TGCAGTGCTAGGACAGGGCAAGAGACCCAGTACTTC
18 | TRBJ1-1 | TRBV19 | . | . | CASSIDSVTLQGDTEAFF | TGTGCCAGTAGTATAGATTCGGTTACTCTCCAAGGGGACACTGAAGCTTTCTTT
14 | TRBJ2-7 | TRBV7-2 | TRBD1 | many | CASTYWPGQGEQYF | TGTGCCAGCACCTATTGGCCGGGACAGGGGGAGCAGTACTTC
16 | TRBJ1-6 | TRBV18 | . | many | CASSPKGRMGNSPLHF | TGTGCCAGCTCACCAAAGGGGCGCATGGGTAATTCACCCCTCCACTTT
13 | TRBJ2-5 | TRBV14 | . | . | CASSRTIQETQYF | TGTGCCAGCAGCCGTACGATACAAGAGACCCAGTACTTC
16 | TRBJ1-1 | TRBV7-7 | TRBD1 | . | CASSLARDRSNTEAFF | TGTGCTAGCAGCTTAGCCCGGGACAGATCGAACACTGAAGCTTTCTTT
15 | TRBJ1-1 | TRBV5-1 | . | once | CASSLEGRANTEAFF | TGCGCCAGCAGCTTGGAGGGCAGGGCAAACACTGAAGCTTTCTTT
14 | TRBJ2-7 | TRBV5-1 | TRBD1 | many | CASSLAGGNYEQYF | TGCGCCAGCAGCTTGGCAGGGGGCAACTACGAGCAGTACTTC
10 | TRBJ2-5 | TRBV2 | . | few | CASSSKTQYF | TGTGCCAGCAGTTCAAAGACCCAGTACTTC
14 | TRBJ2-7 | TRBV4-1 | . | . | CASSQDKGSYEQYF | TGCGCCAGCAGCCAAGACAAGGGGTCCTACGAGCAGTACTTC
16 | TRBJ2-2 | TRBV29-1 | TRBD2 | . | CSVAGTSGINTGELFF | TGCAGCGTTGCTGGGACTAGCGGGATTAACACCGGGGAGCTGTTTTTT
13 | TRBJ2-7 | TRBV5-1 | . | many | CASRDRSSYEQYF | TGCGCCAGCAGGGACCGCAGCTCCTACGAGCAGTACTTC
17 | TRBJ2-5 | TRBV20-1 | TRBD2 | once | CSARDYVSLERGETQYF | TGCAGTGCTAGAGACTATGTATCCTTAGAGCGGGGAGAGACCCAGTACTTC
13 | TRBJ2-5 | TRBV20-1 | TRBD2 | . | CSAKGGGQETQYF | TGCAGTGCTAAGGGCGGGGGCCAAGAGACCCAGTACTTC
14 | TRBJ1-5 | TRBV2 | TRBD1 | once | CASSATGINQPQHF | TGTGCCAGCAGTGCGACAGGGATCAATCAGCCCCAGCATTTT